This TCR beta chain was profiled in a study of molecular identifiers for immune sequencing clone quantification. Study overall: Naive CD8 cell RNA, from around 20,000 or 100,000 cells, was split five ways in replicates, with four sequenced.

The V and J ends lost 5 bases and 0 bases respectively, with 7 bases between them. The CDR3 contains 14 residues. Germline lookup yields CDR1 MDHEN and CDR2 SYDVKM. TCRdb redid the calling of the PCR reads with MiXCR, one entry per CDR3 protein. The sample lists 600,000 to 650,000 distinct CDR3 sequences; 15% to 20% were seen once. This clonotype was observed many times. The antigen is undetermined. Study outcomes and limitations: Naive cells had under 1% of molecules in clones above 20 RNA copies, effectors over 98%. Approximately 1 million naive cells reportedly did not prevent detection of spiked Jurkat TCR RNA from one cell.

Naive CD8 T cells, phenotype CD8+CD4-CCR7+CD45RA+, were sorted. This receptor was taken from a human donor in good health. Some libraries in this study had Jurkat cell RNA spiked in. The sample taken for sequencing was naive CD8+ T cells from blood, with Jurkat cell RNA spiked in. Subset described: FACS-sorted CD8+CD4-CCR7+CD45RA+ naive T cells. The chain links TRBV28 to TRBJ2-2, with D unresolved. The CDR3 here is CASSPTSNTGELFF. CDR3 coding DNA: TGTGCCAGCAGTCCCACCTCGAACACCGGGGAGCTGTTTTTT. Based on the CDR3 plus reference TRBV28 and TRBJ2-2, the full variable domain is DVKVTQSSRYLVKRTGEKVFLECVQDMDHENMFWYRQDPGLGLRLIYFSYDVKMKEKGDIPEGYSVSREKKERFSLILESASTNQTSMYLCASSPTSNTGELFFGEGSRLTVL.